This T cell receptor (beta chain) is from a study of PD-L1 blockade in urothelial cancer (dated by TCRdb to 2015 to 2018). Study-level background: Therapy was started around 2014 for all patients, and atezolizumab 1,200 mg was administered intravenously every 3 weeks. Roughly nine patients achieved durable clinical benefit and fewer than 25 did not. Whole exome sequencing and RNA sequencing of pretreatment tumors were performed alongside TCR sequencing in the same patients. Durable clinical benefit meant progression-free survival longer than 6 months, and TCR features were also tested against progression-free and overall survival. About 85% of the 29 patients were identified as males with urothelial cancer of bladder origin, and a prior smoking history was reported by 18 of 29 patients. Twenty-nine patients had pretreatment blood TCR-seq, some 25 had at least one posttreatment blood collection, and some 25 had tumor TCR-seq. Somatic, immune and clinical correlates of response to PD-L1 blockade with atezolizumab in urothelial cancer were the focus of an exploratory multi-omic analysis. An ECOG performance status of 0 or 1 was recorded for the patients, and 0 to 3 prior chemotherapy regimens had been received by the patients. Pretreatment tumor samples, along with matched peripheral blood collected serially before and after atezolizumab treatment, underwent TCR sequencing. Blood samples were analyzed at 3 weeks after treatment start (second dose) and at 6 weeks after treatment start. Blood samples gave a median of around 140,000 T cells and 77,000 or so unique TCRs, with a median clonality of approximately 0.08. Here is what the overall study found, with its caveats: At 3 weeks after the start of treatment, tumor-associated TCR clones in peripheral blood had expanded more in patients with durable benefit (n ≈ 24, p = 0.022). Because of the small sample size (n ≈ 29) and the many exploratory analyses performed, the results are intended to be regarded as hypothesis-generating. A pretreatment peripheral blood TCR clonality below the median was linked to improved progression-free and overall survival.

To estimate absolute template abundance from read counts, synthetic TCR analog templates were spiked into each PCR. The immunoSEQ assay was used to amplify TCRbeta CDR3 regions from genomic DNA with bias-controlled V and J gene primers. Rearranged TCRbeta segments were sequenced at approximately 20X coverage. Per the authors' processing: Sequencing errors were corrected by clustering and CDR3s were annotated against IMGT to assign V, D and J genes. Downstream analyses used only productive TCRbeta rearrangements and left out out-of-frame or stop-codon sequences. Clonality was computed as one minus Shannon entropy normalized by the log of the number of unique productive sequences. Fisher's exact test with Benjamini-Hochberg correction, at a threshold of adjusted p below 0.01, was used to find clones that differed between time points or between blood and tumor. As stored in TCRdb, this immuneACCESS dataset retains in-frame rearrangements with V and J assigned. A fraction of the clones does not appear; measured against another copy, unresolved V genes explain less than half of the discrepancy, and the remainder lacks a known reason. Clone size and V and J calls were adopted from that table, with D and trimming inferred from the DNA. The sample table contains about 70,000 clones; only one count was recorded for 84% of them. The ten most abundant clones make up roughly 4.5% of the sample.

In the case of this clone: There is no known antigen for this receptor. Per-base qualities were not stored, and no clone one base away is much larger.

A total of roughly 31 patients with locally advanced or metastatic urothelial carcinoma, treated at Memorial Sloan Kettering on a trial protocol, made up the cohort. Peripheral blood mononuclear cells were collected pretreatment and during treatment, with between 1 and 8 total time points obtained per patient. The Qiagen DNeasy Blood extraction kit was used to purify genomic DNA from total PBMCs and from tumor samples. PBMCs were collected pretreatment and during treatment, and were isolated and stored as previously described. The germline ends are 10 bases apart after V is trimmed by 0 bases and J by 7 bases. As encoded in the germline V gene, CDR1 is WSHSY while CDR2 is SAAADI. Including cysteine and phenylalanine, the CDR3 has 14 amino acids. Kept here is only the CDR3 DNA, which spans 42 bases and is read in frame from base 1.

The source is a man aged 65 to 85 with urothelial cancer. The sequence links TRBV10-2 to TRBJ2-1; TRBD2 could be the D gene, as 6 bases match. Sequencing used PBMCs, obtained around atezolizumab (anti-PD-L1) treatment. The nucleotides read TGCGCCAGCAGTGAGTCCGGGGGAAGGAATGAGCAGTTCTTC. Translated, this is CASSESGGRNEQFF.